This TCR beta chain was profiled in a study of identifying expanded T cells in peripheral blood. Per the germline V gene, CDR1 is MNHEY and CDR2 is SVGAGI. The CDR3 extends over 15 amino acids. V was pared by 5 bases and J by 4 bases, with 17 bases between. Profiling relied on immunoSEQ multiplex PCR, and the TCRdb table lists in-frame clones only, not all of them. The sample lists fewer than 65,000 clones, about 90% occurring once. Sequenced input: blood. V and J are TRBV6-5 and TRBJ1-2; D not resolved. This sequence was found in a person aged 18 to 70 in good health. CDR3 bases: TGTGCCAGCAGTGTCGCCTCCGAAGGCTTCTATGGCTACACCTTC. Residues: CASSVASEGFYGYTF.